The 18 T cell receptor beta chains presented below share a single source sample, sequenced in a study of blood T cell repertoires in COVID-19 (dated by TCRdb to 2018 to 2021). Libraries were made using the immunoSEQ multiplex PCR assay. The source is immuneACCESS, and TCRdb retained only in-frame sequences with V and J called. Part of the clones is not carried over; for the studies checked, unresolved V genes explain less than half of this, and the remainder is unexplained. This sample has 250,000 to 350,000 clones in its table, and roughly 80% of those were observed once. The ten biggest clones cover around 14% of the sample. Sequencing used peripheral blood. The origin of the receptors is a person aged 70 to 85 with COVID-19, enrolled during active disease.

This clone was detected once. The chain joins TRBV3-1 (or the pseudogene TRBV3-2) to TRBJ1-2; 9 bases match TRBD1. J lost 8 bases, V lost 2 bases, and 9 bases had no gene match. CDR1 is LGHDT and CDR2 is YNNKEL in the germline V gene (reference sequence). CDR3 length equals 15 residues. CDR3 DNA sequence: TGTGCCAGCAGCCAATCAGACAGGGGGTTTTTAGGCTACACCTTC. Translating it yields CASSQSDRGFLGYTF.

V is TRBV27 and J is TRBJ2-7; 9 nucleotides agree with TRBD1. Looked up from germline, CDR1 is MNHEY and CDR2 is SMNVEV (reference sequence). J lost 2 bases, V lost 4 bases, and 9 bases had no gene match. The CDR3 consists of 16 residues. The CDR3 reads CASSSGYGTGPYEQYF. CDR3 sequence (DNA): TGTGCCAGCAGTTCGGGCTACGGGACAGGGCCCTACGAGCAGTACTTC.

V is TRBV7-2 and J is TRBJ1-6, with 7 bases that match TRBD1. CDR1 SGHTA and CDR2 FQGNSA come from the germline V gene. Losses at the gene ends were 8 bases for V and 9 bases for J; bases not matched to a gene: 13. There are 15 residues in the CDR3. In nucleotides, the CDR3 is TGTGCCAGCGAGGTTACTAGACAGGGTGTTTCACCCCTCCACTTT. Amino acids: CASEVTRQGVSPLHF.

The V call is TRBV5-1, the J call TRBJ2-7; TRBD2 matches 7 bases. CDR1 is SGHRS and CDR2 is YFSETQ in the germline V gene. Trimming at V came to 4 bases and at J to 6 bases, leaving 7 bases not matched to a gene. This CDR3 comprises 13 residues. DNA for the CDR3: TGCGCCAGCAGCCCGGGAGGAAGCTTCGAGCAGTACTTC. It yields the protein CASSPGGSFEQYF.

The rearrangement uses TRBV7-8 and TRBJ2-5, with 13 bases aligning to TRBD2. V shed 5 bases and J 2 bases; nucleotides not matched to a gene: 5. From germline, CDR1 is SGHVS and CDR2 FQNEAQ. The CDR3 is made up of 16 amino acids. CDR3 coding DNA: TGTGCCAGCAGCCTTGGACTAGCGGGGGCACAAGAGACCCAGTACTTC. Its translation: CASSLGLAGAQETQYF. The full variable domain, with the rest looked up from reference TRBV7-8 and TRBJ2-5, is GAGVSQSPRYKVAKRGQDVALRCDPISGHVSLFWYQQALGQGPEFLTYFQNEAQLDKSGLPSDRFFAERPEGSVSTLKIQRTQQEDSAVYLCASSLGLAGAQETQYFGPGTRLLVL.

This rearrangement joins TRBV7-3 to TRBJ2-2, with TRBD1 matching 9 bases. The CDR3 is 15 residues long. The junction had 7 bases not matched to a gene; V was cut back by 5 bases and J by 6 bases. CDR1 and CDR2 (germline): SGHTA, FQGTGA. The CDR3 sequence: CASSTGQGTPGELFF. CDR3 DNA: TGTGCCAGCAGCACGGGACAGGGTACTCCCGGGGAGCTGTTTTTT.

This clone was seen only once. The J gene is TRBJ2-2, the V gene TRBV27; no clear D gene. Germline assignment: CDR1 MNHEY and CDR2 SMNVEV (reference sequence). The V end lost 1 base, the J end lost 3 bases, and 6 bases lay between the germline ends. The CDR3 extends over 14 amino acids. This CDR3 is CASSLFRDTGELFF. CDR3 in DNA: TGTGCCAGCAGTTTATTCCGGGACACCGGGGAGCTGTTTTTT.

The rearrangement uses TRBV28 and TRBJ1-2; TRBD1 matches at 8 bases. The ends lost 6 bases at V and 4 bases at J; junction bases unmatched: 7. Germline CDR1 MDHEN, CDR2 SYDVKM. The CDR3 is 14 residues long. In DNA form, the CDR3 reads TGTGCCAGCAGACGGGACAGGAACGTCTATGGCTACACCTTC. It codes for CASRRDRNVYGYTF.

CDR3 sequence reads: CASSRQGKETQYF. The DNA of the CDR3 is TGTGCCAGCAGTCGACAGGGTAAAGAGACCCAGTACTTC. This chain connects TRBV27 to TRBJ2-5, with 7 bases fitting TRBD1. J lost 3 bases, V lost 5 bases, and 3 bases had no gene match. This CDR3 spans 13 amino acids. Germline CDR1 reads MNHEY; CDR2 reads SMNVEV (reference sequence).

The rearrangement joins TRBV14 to TRBJ1-4; D unclear. This CDR3 has 13 residues. V dropped 7 bases and J dropped 0 bases, with 6 bases sitting between them. Germline loops: CDR1 SGHDN, CDR2 FVKESK. Here the CDR3 DNA reads TGTGCCAGCAAGAGGGCAACTAATGAAAAACTGTTTTTT. Translated, it gives CASKRATNEKLFF.

The chain links TRBV28 to TRBJ2-1, with 13 bases identical to TRBD2. Germline-derived CDR1 and CDR2 are MDHEN and SYDVKM. This CDR3 has 16 residues. Germline trimming cut 6 bases from V and 5 bases from J; bases unmatched to any gene: 7. The CDR3, as DNA: TGTGCCAGCAGCCGCCGTGGGACTAGCGGGAACAATGAGCAGTTCTTC. Amino acids: CASSRRGTSGNNEQFF.

The chain employs TRBV28 and TRBJ1-2; D possibly corresponds to TRBD1 (5 bases). The length of the CDR3 is 15 residues. V lost 5 bases, J lost 4 bases, and 17 bases lay in between. Per germline, CDR1 MDHEN and CDR2 SYDVKM. The CDR3 bases are TGTGCCAGCAGTCCTCCCCTGGGGCAGGCCTATGGCTACACCTTC. This gives the protein CASSPPLGQAYGYTF.

The chain has TRBV28 and TRBJ2-3; D possibly corresponds to TRBD1 (6 bases). Germline V CDR1 and CDR2: MDHEN, SYDVKM. V was pared by 5 bases and J by 1 base, with 10 bases between. There are 14 residues in the CDR3. CDR3 residues: CASSPRQGTDTQYF. CDR3 nucleotide sequence: TGTGCCAGCAGTCCTAGACAGGGCACAGATACGCAGTATTTT.

This chain joins TRBV4-2 and TRBJ2-1; D gene ambiguous. Per the germline V gene, CDR1 is LGHNA and CDR2 is YNFKEQ. CDR3 size: 12 residues. Between the trimmed V and J ends, which lost 4 bases and 7 bases, there was a span of 8 bases. The CDR3 coding sequence is TGTGCCAGCAGCCCTGCGTCAAATGAGCAGTTCTTC. This translates into CASSPASNEQFF.

The chain is built from TRBV2 and TRBJ2-7; D perhaps matches TRBD2 (6 bases). Germline V CDR1 and CDR2: SNHLY, FYNNEI. The CDR3 consists of 15 residues. Trimming cost V 2 bases and J 3 bases, with 14 bases left between them. The chain's CDR3 is CASSEMGGKGYEQYF. Here the CDR3 DNA reads TGTGCCAGCAGTGAAATGGGGGGAAAGGGCTACGAGCAGTACTTC. Supplemented by reference TRBV2 and TRBJ2-7, the full variable domain reads EPEVTQTPSHQVTQMGQEVILRCVPISNHLYFYWYRQILGQKVEFLVSFYNNEISEKSEIFDDQFSVERPDGSNFTLKIRSTKLEDSAMYFCASSEMGGKGYEQYFGPGTRLTVT.

The rearrangement uses TRBV7-2 and TRBJ1-4; a weak D match, TRBD1 (5 bases). Germline V gives CDR1 SGHTA, CDR2 FQGNSA. V was cut by 2 bases and J by 5 bases, with 15 bases left in between. This CDR3 has 16 residues. In DNA, the CDR3 is TGTGCCAGCAGCTTATATGGTTTGGCAGGGAATGAAAAACTGTTTTTT. Protein product: CASSLYGLAGNEKLFF.

This clone was counted once. The chain carries TRBV18 and TRBJ1-2, with TRBD1 as a possible D gene (6 bases). The V end was cut by 2 bases, the J end by 6 bases, with 22 bases between. The CDR3 is made up of 17 amino acids. Germline V CDR1 and CDR2: KGHSH, LQKENI. CDR3 sequence reads: CASSPRRDPRGFDGYTF. CDR3 bases: TGTGCCAGCTCACCAAGAAGGGATCCCAGGGGATTTGATGGCTACACCTTC.

This clone was counted between two and nine times. V is TRBV12-3 or TRBV12-4 and J is TRBJ1-4; D is perhaps TRBD1 (5 bases). V was trimmed by 2 bases and J by 7 bases, leaving 8 bases between them. The CDR3 is made up of 13 amino acids. As DNA, the CDR3 is TGTGCCAGCAGTTTACAGGGAGGTGAAAAACTGTTTTTT. Protein product: CASSLQGGEKLFF.